These 6 T cell receptor beta chains share one sample of origin, sequenced in a study of tumor and adjacent non-tumor tissue in lung cancer. This sample's RNA came from whole unsorted tissue. A modified ARM-PCR protocol with three rounds of nested PCR amplified TCRbeta. Via MiXCR, TCRdb re-called the multiplex PCR reads, giving one row per CDR3 protein. The table records 55,000 to 75,000 distinct CDR3 sequences, about 60% of them present only once. The sequenced material came from lung tumor tissue. The source is a man over 45 with non-small cell lung cancer.

A note on this clonotype: It may be a read error: a sequence one base away is much more abundant. V usage is TRBV6-5 and J usage is TRBJ2-7; 10 bases fit TRBD2. CDR3 length equals 15 residues. CDR1 and CDR2 from the germline V gene are MNHEY and SVGAGI. The V segment lost 6 bases and the J segment 1 base; nucleotides outside the gene matches: 6. This CDR3 is CASRSTSGKSYEQYF. The CDR3 DNA reads as TGTGCCAGCAGATCAACTAGCGGGAAGTCCTACGAGCAGTACTTC.

V is TRBV6-4 and J is TRBJ1-5; D not certain. The CDR3 covers 13 residues. Trimming took 3 bases from V and 5 from J, leaving 8 bases between them. Germline-derived CDR1 and CDR2 are MRHNA and SNTAGT. CDR3 DNA sequence: TGTGCCAGCAGTGAGGTGGAGGATCAGCCCCAGCATTTT. Its translation: CASSEVEDQPQHF.

As to this clonotype: The conserved final phenylalanine or tryptophan is absent from the CDR3, which likely points to a read error. The genes are TRBV11-2 and TRBJ2-7; D is unclear. V lost 4 bases, J lost 0 bases, and 13 bases lay in between. Germline V gene lookup returns CDR1 SGHAT and CDR2 FQNNGV. This CDR3 region has 15 residues. Here the CDR3 reads CASSSVAVSSYEQYL. The CDR3 DNA follows: TGTGCCAGCAGCTCAGTGGCGGTTAGCTCCTACGAGCAGTACTTA.

A word on this clonotype: One end of the junction does not line up with germline, which may come from a read error. The chain uses TRBV11-2 and TRBJ2-3; D uncertain. Per germline, CDR1 SGHAT and CDR2 FQNNGV. CDR3 length equals 16 residues. This chain's CDR3 is CANSLIIYGIIDTQYF. CDR3 in DNA: TGTGCCAACAGCTTAATCATATATGGGATCATAGATACGCAGTATTTT. The whole variable domain, filled in from reference TRBV11-2 and TRBJ2-3, reads EAGVAQSPRYKIIEKRQSVAFWCNPISGHATLYWYQQILGQGPKLLIQFQNNGVVDDSQLPKDRFSAERLKGVDSTLKIQPAKLEDSAVYLCANSLIIYGIIDTQYFGPGTRLTVL.

This clonotype was recorded a few times. The V and J genes are TRBV5-1 and TRBJ2-3; 16 bases fit TRBD2. The CDR3 consists of 17 residues. The V and J ends lost 2 bases and 6 bases, in that order; junction bases with no gene match: 6. The germline gives CDR1 SGHRS, CDR2 YFSETQ. The CDR3 sequence: CASSLTGLAGGADTQYF. DNA of the CDR3: TGCGCCAGCAGCTTAACGGGACTAGCGGGAGGGGCGGATACGCAGTATTTT. Full variable domain (missing parts from reference TRBV5-1 and TRBJ2-3): KAGVTQTPRYLIKTRGQQVTLSCSPISGHRSVSWYQQTPGQGLQFLFEYFSETQRNKGNFPGRFSGRQFSNSRSEMNVSTLELGDSALYLCASSLTGLAGGADTQYFGPGTRLTVL.

Worth noting for this clonotype: The germline gene is not matched at one end of the junction; a read error may be the cause. V is TRBV24-1 and J is TRBJ2-1; 10 bases line up with TRBD1. The CDR3 extends over 15 amino acids. Germline lookup yields CDR1 KGHDR and CDR2 SFDVKD. The CDR3 nucleotides read TGTGCCACCAGTGATCTCGGGACAGGGGTCAATGAGCAACTCTTC. This translates into CATSDLGTGVNEQLF.